This T cell receptor beta chain was documented in a study of cytomegalovirus exposure and HLA in healthy donors. Researchers ran the PCR with 60 Vbeta and 13 Jbeta primers. Libraries were prepared by immunoSEQ multiplex PCR; TCRdb keeps only in-frame clonotypes and omits some of them. The table records approximately 150,000 clones, approximately 88% of them present only once. Of note for this clone: Its antigen is still unknown.

CDR3 length: 15 residues. Germline CDR1 reads SNHLY; CDR2 reads FYNNEI. Study conclusions and caveats: Reported findings show TCR beta sequences accurately forecast HLA-A and HLA-B alleles in most subjects. Investigators reported 150 to 200 TCR beta chains as tied to cytomegalovirus. Data from an earlier analysis indicated that most TCR beta V segments were productive either about 90% or about 30% of the time.

The sequence derives from a woman in her forties in good health and CMV-seronegative. Sequencing used PBMCs. J is TRBJ2-5 and V is TRBV2, with TRBD2 identical over 11 bases. The tail of the sequence fits TRBJ2-7 better, so the J call may be wrong. As DNA, the CDR3 is TGTGCCAGCAGTCTGGGGGGACTAGCGGCTTACGAGCAGTACTTC. This codes for CASSLGGLAAYEQYF.